This T cell receptor beta chain came from a study of T cells after yellow fever vaccination. Study-level information: Libraries from low-cell-number fractions were prepared with the SMART-Seq v4 Ultra Low Input RNA kit.

TCRdb re-called the 5' RACE reads through MiXCR, storing one row per CDR3 protein. The sample includes a few hundred thousand distinct CDR3 sequences, around a sixth seen only once; the top ten take 17%. Study-level findings and limits: It was a small share of clonotypes that appeared in both CD4 and CD8 compartments.

Trimming left V 4 bases short and J 4 bases short, with 11 bases between. CDR1 is SGHRS, CDR2 YFSETQ, per germline. This CDR3 region has 14 residues. With respect to this clonotype: Its antigen is unknown.

This specimen consisted of PBMCs, obtained 5 to 6 days after the first yellow fever vaccination. The rearrangement joins TRBV5-1 to TRBJ2-2; the D call may be TRBD1 or TRBD2 (6 bases each). The TCR comes from a man aged 18 to 35 who received the YFV17D yellow fever vaccine. Here the CDR3 reads CASSAGTITGELFF. CDR3 bases: TGCGCCAGCAGCGCGGGGACAATCACCGGGGAGCTGTTTTTT.